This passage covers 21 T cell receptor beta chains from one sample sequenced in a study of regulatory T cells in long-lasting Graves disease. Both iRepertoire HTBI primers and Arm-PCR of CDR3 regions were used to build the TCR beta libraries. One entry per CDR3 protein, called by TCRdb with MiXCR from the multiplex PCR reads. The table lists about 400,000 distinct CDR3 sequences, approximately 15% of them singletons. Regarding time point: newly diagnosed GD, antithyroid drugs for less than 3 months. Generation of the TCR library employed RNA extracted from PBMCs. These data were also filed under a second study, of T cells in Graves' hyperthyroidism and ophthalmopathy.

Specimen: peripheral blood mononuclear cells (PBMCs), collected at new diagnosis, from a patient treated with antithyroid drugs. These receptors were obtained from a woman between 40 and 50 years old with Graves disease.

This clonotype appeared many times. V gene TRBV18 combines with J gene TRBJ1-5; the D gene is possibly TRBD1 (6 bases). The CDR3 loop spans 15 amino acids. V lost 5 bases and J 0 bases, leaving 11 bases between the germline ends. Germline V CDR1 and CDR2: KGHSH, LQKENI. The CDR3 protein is CASSEGQNSNQPQHF. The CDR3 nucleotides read TGTGCCAGCTCAGAAGGACAGAATAGCAATCAGCCCCAGCATTTT.

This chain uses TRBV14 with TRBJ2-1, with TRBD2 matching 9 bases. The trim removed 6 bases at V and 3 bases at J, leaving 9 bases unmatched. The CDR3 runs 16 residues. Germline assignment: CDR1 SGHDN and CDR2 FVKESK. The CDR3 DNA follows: TGTGCCAGCAGTCCTCTCACTAGCGGGCACTACAATGAGCAGTTCTTC. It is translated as CASSPLTSGHYNEQFF.

The DNA for the CDR3 is TGTGCCAGTAGTATTTGGGGGTCGGAGACCCAGTACTTC. Amino acid sequence: CASSIWGSETQYF. The V gene is TRBV19, the J gene TRBJ2-5; D is perhaps TRBD1 or TRBD2 (5 bases each). Germline V lookup: CDR1 LNHDA, CDR2 SQIVND (reference sequence). The CDR3 contains 13 residues. Trimming took off 3 bases at V and 5 bases at J, with 10 bases between the two ends.

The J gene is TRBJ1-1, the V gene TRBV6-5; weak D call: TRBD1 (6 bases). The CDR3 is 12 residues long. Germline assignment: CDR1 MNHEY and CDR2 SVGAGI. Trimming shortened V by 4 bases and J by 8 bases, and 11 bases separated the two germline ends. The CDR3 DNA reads TGTGCCAGCAGTTCGGGACAATGGGAAGCTTTCTTT. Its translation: CASSSGQWEAFF.

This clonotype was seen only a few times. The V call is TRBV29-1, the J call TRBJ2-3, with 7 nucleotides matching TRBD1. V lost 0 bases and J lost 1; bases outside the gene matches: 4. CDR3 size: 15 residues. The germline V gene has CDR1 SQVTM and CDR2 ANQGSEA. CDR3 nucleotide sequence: TGCAGCGTTGAAGAGGGACAGAGGGGCACAGATACGCAGTATTTT. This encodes CSVEEGQRGTDTQYF.

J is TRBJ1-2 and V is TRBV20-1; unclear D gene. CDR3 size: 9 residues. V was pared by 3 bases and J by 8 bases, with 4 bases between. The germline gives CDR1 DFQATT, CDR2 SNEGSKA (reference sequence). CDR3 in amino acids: CSASQGYTF. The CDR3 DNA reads TGCAGTGCTAGCCAGGGCTACACCTTC.

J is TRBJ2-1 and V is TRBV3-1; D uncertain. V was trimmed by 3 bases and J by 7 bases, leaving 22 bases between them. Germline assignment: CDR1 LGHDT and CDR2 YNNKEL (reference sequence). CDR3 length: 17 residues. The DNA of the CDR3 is TGTGCCAGCAGCCACGCTCCAGAGCAGTTTCCATGGAATGAGCAGTTCTTC. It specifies CASSHAPEQFPWNEQFF.

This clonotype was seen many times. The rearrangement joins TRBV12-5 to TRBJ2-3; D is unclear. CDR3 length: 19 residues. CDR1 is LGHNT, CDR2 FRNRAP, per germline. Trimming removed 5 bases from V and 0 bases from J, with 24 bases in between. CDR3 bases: TGTGCTAGTGGTCCCCCCTTGGAATATAGATTACCTAGCACAGATACGCAGTATTTT. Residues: CASGPPLEYRLPSTDTQYF.

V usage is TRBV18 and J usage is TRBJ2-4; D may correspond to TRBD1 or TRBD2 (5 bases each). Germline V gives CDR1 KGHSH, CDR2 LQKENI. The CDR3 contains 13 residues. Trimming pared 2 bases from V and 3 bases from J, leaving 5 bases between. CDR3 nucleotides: TGTGCCAGCTCACCAGGGGGCAAAAACATTCAGTACTTC. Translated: CASSPGGKNIQYF.

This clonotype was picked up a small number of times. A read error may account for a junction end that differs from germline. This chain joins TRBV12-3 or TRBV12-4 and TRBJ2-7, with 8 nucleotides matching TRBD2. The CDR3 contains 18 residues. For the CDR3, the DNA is TGTGCCAGCAGTTACCCGAGGCTAGCGGGTTCGATTCTCTACGAGCAGAACTTC. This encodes CASSYPRLAGSILYEQNF.

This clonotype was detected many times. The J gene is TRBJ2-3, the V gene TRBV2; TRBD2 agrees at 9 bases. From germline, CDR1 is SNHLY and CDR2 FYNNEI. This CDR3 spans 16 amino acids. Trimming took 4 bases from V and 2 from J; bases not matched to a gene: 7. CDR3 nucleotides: TGTGCCAGCAGTGGGGTTAGCGGGAGAACCACAGATACGCAGTATTTT. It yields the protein CASSGVSGRTTDTQYF.

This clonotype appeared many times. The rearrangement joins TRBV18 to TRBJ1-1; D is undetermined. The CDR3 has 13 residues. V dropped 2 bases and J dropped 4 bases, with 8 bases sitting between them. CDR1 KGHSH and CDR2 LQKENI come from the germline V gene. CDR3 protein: CASSPNEGTEAFF. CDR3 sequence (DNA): TGTGCCAGCTCACCAAATGAAGGCACTGAAGCTTTCTTT. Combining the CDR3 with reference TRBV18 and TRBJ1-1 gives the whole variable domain NAGVMQNPRHLVRRRGQEARLRCSPMKGHSHVYWYRQLPEEGLKFMVYLQKENIIDESGMPKERFSAEFPKEGPSILRIQQVVRGDSAAYFCASSPNEGTEAFFGQGTRLTVV.

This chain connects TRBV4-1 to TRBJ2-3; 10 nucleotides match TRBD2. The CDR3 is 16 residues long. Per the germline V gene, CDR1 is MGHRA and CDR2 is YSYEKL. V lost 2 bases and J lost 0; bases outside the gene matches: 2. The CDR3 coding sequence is TGCGCCAGCAGCCAACCGGGACTAGCGAGCACAGATACGCAGTATTTT. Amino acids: CASSQPGLASTDTQYF.

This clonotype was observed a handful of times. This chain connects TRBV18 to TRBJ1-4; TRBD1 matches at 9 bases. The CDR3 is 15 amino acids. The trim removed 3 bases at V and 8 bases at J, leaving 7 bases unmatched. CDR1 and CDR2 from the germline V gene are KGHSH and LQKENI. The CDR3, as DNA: TGTGCCAGCTCACCTCGGGACAGGGCTCCAGAAAAACTGTTTTTT. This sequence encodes CASSPRDRAPEKLFF.

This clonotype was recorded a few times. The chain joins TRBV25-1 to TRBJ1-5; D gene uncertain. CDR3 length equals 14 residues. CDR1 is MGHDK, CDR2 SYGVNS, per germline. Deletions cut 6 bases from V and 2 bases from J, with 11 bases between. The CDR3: CASSVKGGNQPQHF. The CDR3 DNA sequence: TGTGCCAGCAGCGTGAAGGGAGGCAATCAGCCCCAGCATTTT.

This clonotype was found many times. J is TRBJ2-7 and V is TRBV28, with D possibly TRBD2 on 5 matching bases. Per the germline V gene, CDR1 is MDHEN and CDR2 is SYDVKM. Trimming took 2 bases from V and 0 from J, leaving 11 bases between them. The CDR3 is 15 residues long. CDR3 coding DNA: TGTGCCAGCAGTTTAGGGAGAGGGTCCTCCTACGAGCAGTACTTC. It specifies CASSLGRGSSYEQYF.

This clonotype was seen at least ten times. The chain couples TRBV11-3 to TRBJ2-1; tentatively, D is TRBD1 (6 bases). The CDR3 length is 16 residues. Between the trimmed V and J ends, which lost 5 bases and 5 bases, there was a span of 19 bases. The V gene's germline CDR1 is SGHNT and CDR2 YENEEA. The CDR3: CASSPRQGYRNNEQFF. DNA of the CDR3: TGTGCCAGCAGCCCCCGCCAGGGGTACAGGAACAATGAGCAGTTCTTC.

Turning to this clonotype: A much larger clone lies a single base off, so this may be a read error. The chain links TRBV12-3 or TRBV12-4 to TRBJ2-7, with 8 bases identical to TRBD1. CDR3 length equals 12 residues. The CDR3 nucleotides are TGTGCCAGCGGTTTCAACAGGGGGTTTCCCTTATTC. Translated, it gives CASGFNRGFPLF.

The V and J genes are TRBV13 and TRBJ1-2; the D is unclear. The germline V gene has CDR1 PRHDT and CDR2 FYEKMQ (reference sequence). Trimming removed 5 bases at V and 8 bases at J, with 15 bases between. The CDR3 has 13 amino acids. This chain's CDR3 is CASSRRGSRGYTF. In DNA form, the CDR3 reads TGTGCCAGCAGCCGACGGGGATCTCGCGGCTACACCTTC.

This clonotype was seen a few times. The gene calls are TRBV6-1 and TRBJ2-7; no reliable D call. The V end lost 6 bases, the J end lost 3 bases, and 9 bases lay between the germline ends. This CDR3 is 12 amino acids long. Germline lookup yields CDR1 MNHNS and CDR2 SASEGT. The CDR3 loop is CASSPHGYEQYF. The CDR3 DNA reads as TGTGCCAGCAGCCCCCACGGCTACGAGCAGTACTTC.

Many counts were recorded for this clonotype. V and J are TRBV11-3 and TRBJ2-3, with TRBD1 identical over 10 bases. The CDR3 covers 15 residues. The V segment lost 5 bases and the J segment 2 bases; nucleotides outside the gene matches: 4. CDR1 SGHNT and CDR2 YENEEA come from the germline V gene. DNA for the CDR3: TGTGCCAGCAGCCCTCGACAGGGGGCCACAGATACGCAGTATTTT. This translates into CASSPRQGATDTQYF.